This entry features one TCR beta chain sequence. The germline V gene has CDR1 MDHEN and CDR2 SYDVKM. This CDR3 is 17 amino acids long. J was trimmed by 5 bases and V by 5 bases; bases with no gene match: 16. The record originates from a study of T cell clones after liver transplantation. Study-wide background: As an antigen-independent comparator, third-party-reactive TCRbeta sequences came from pre-transplant mixed lymphocyte reactions. Timepoints were pre-transplant, pre-withdrawal, and after withdrawal was completed or failed.

Some clones are missing from TCRdb's copy, which holds only in-frame ones; the method was immunoSEQ multiplex PCR. The table shows about 75,000 clones, with roughly 80% occurring only once. This receptor was taken from a human patient who received a liver transplant. Part of the T cells may come from the graft donor. V gene TRBV28 combines with J gene TRBJ2-7; TRBD2 aligns across 9 bases. The sequencing used CD4+ T cells from blood, collected 48 to 50 months after liver transplant. The CDR3 protein is CASSPVSGSGELDEQYF. The CDR3, as DNA: TGTGCCAGCAGTCCCGTTAGCGGGAGTGGAGAGTTAGACGAGCAGTACTTC.